This T cell receptor beta chain was recovered during a study of cytomegalovirus exposure and HLA in healthy donors. Study at large: From donors who were HLA-typed, an early data release held approximately 80 million unique TCRs.

Notes on the study in general: Researchers reported in a later analysis that common viral pathogens appeared linked to several top clusters.

PCR amplification relied on 60 Vbeta primers (plus 13 Jbeta primers). Some clones are missing from TCRdb's copy, which holds only in-frame ones; the method was immunoSEQ multiplex PCR. The sample holds some 110,000 clones, 75% seen once. The donors gave bone marrow, and they were healthy. V gave up 5 bases and J gave up 5 bases; unmatched junction bases: 6. CDR3 size: 15 residues. The V gene's germline CDR1 is MDHEN and CDR2 SYDVKM. In the case of this clone: Antigen: not known.

The V and J genes are TRBV28 and TRBJ2-1; the match to TRBD1 covers 10 bases. Sequenced sample: PBMCs. This TCR was sampled from a man between 35 and 55 years old in good health and CMV-seronegative. This CDR3 reads CASSPLGTGDNEQFF. CDR3 DNA: TGTGCCAGCAGTCCTTTGGGGACAGGGGACAATGAGCAGTTCTTC.